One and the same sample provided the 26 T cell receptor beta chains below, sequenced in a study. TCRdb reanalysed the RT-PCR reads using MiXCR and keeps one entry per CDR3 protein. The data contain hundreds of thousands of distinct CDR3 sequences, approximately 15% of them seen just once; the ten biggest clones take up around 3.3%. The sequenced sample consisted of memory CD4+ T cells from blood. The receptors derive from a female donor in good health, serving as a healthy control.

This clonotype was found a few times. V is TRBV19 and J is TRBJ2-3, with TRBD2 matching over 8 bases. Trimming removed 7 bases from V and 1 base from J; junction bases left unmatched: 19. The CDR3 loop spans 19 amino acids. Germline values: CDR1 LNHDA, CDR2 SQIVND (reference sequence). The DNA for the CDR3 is TGTGCCAGTACCCCGGGGGGGAGCGGAACTAGCGCACGCACAGATACGCAGTATTTT. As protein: CASTPGGSGTSARTDTQYF.

CDR3 coding DNA: TGTGCCAGCAGCTTGGCCCGGACCGGTACTGAAGCTTTCTTT. Amino acid sequence: CASSLARTGTEAFF. This rearrangement joins TRBV5-5 to TRBJ1-1; D is unclear. CDR3 length: 14 amino acids. With 0 bases removed from V and 5 bases from J, the gap between germline ends came to 11 bases. Germline V gene lookup returns CDR1 SGHKS and CDR2 YYEKEE (reference sequence).

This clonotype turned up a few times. The CDR3 here is CASSPTEGWTEAFF. Written as DNA, the CDR3 is TGTGCCAGCTCACCCACCGAAGGATGGACTGAAGCTTTCTTT. The rearrangement uses TRBV18 and TRBJ1-1; D uncertain. V was clipped by 3 bases and J by 5 bases, with 13 bases between them. Germline CDR1 is KGHSH and CDR2 is LQKENI. This CDR3 comprises 14 residues.

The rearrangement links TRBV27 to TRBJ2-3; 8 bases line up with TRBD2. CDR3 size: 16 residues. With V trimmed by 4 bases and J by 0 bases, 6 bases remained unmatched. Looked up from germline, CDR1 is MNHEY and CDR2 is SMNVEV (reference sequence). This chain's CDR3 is CASSSERELSTDTQYF. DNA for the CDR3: TGTGCCAGCAGTTCAGAGCGGGAGCTAAGCACAGATACGCAGTATTTT.

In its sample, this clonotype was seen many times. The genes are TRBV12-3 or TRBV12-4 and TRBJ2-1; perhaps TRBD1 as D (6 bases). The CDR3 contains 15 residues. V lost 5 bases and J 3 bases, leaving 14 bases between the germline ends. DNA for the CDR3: TGTGCCAGCAGTCTGAGACAGGTACTCTACAATGAGCAGTTCTTC. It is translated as CASSLRQVLYNEQFF.

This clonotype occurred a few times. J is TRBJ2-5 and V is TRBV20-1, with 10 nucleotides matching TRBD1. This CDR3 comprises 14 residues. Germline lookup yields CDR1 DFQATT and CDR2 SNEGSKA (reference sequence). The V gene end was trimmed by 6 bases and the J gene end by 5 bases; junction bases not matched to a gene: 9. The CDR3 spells CSASTGGGWETQYF. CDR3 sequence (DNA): TGCAGTGCCTCGACAGGGGGCGGGTGGGAGACCCAGTACTTC.

In nucleotides, the CDR3 is TGCAGTGGTGCTGGGGACAGCCGTTTCCGGACCGGGGAGCTGTTTTTT. Its translation is CSGAGDSRFRTGELFF. This rearrangement joins TRBV20-1 to TRBJ2-2; 7 bases fit TRBD1. This CDR3 has 16 amino acids. Losses at the gene ends were 7 bases for V and 5 bases for J; bases not matched to a gene: 16. Germline values: CDR1 DFQATT, CDR2 SNEGSKA (reference sequence).

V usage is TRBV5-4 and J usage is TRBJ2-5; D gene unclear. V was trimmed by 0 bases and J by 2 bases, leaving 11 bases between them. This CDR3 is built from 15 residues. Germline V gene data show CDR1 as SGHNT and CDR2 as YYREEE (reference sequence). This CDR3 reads CASSLGGKLQETQYF. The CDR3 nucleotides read TGTGCCAGCAGCTTGGGCGGAAAACTTCAAGAGACCCAGTACTTC.

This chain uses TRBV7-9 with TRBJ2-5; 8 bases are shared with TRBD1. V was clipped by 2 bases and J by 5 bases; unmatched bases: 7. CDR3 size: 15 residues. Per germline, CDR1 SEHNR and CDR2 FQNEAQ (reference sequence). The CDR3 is CASSLLDRATETQYF. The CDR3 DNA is TGTGCCAGCAGCTTATTGGACAGGGCAACGGAGACCCAGTACTTC.

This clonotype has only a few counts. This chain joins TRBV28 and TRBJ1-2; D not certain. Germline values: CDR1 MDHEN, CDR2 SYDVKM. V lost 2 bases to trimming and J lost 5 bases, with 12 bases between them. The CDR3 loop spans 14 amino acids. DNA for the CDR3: TGTGCCAGCAGTTTAAAGCAGAGAGGGTATGGCTACACCTTC. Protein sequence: CASSLKQRGYGYTF.

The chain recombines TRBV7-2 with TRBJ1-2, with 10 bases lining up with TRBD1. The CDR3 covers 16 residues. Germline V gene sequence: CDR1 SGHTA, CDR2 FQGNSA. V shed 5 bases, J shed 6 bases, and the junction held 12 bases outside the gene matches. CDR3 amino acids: CASSPGTGAISDGYTF. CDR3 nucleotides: TGTGCCAGCAGCCCAGGGACAGGGGCAATTTCGGATGGCTACACCTTC.

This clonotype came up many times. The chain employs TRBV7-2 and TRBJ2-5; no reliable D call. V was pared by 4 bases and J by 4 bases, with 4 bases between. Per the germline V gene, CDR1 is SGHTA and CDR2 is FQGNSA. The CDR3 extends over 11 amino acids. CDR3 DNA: TGTGCCAGCAGCTGGAGAGAGACCCAGTACTTC. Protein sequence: CASSWRETQYF.

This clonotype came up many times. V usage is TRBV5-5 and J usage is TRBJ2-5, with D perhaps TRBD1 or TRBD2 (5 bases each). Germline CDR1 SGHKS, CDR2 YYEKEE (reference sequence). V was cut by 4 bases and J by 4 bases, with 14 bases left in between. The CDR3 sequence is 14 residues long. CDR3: CASSPGPVGETQYF. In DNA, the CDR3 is TGTGCCAGCAGCCCGGGACCCGTGGGAGAGACCCAGTACTTC.

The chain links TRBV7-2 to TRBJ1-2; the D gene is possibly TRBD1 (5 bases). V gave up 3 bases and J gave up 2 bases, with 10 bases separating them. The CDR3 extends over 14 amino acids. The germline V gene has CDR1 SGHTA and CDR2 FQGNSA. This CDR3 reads CASSLGRQNYGYTF. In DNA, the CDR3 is TGTGCCAGCAGCTTGGGACGTCAGAACTATGGCTACACCTTC.

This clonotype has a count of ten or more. The CDR3 sequence: CASSQDLTGGGDTQYF. CDR3 DNA sequence: TGCGCCAGCAGCCAAGATTTGACAGGGGGAGGAGATACGCAGTATTTT. The V call is TRBV4-3, the J call TRBJ2-3; 9 bases match TRBD1. CDR1 is LGHNA, CDR2 YSLEER, per germline. Losses at the gene ends were 0 bases for V and 5 bases for J; bases not matched to a gene: 6. The CDR3 runs 16 residues.

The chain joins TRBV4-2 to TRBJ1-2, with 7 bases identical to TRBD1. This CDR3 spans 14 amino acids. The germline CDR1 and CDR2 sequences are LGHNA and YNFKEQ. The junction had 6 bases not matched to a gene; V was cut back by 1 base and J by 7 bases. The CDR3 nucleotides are TGTGCCAGCAGCCAAGGACAGGGTTCCGCTGGCTACACCTTC. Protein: CASSQGQGSAGYTF.

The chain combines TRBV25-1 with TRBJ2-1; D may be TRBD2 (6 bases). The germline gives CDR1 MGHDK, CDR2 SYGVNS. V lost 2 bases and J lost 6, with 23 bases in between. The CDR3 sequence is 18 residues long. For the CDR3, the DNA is TGTGCCAGCAGTGAAATAAACAAGGTAGCGGCTCTTAGCAATGAGCAGTTCTTC. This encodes CASSEINKVAALSNEQFF.

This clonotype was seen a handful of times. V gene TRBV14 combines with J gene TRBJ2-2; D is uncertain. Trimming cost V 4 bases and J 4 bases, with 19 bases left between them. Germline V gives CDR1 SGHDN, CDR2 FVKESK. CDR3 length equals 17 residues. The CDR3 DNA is TGTGCCAGCAGCCCGACGCTTATGGCTGCGACCACCGGGGAGCTGTTTTTT. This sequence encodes CASSPTLMAATTGELFF.

For the CDR3, the DNA is TGTGCCAGCAGCTCCGGGGTGGGAGGGGGTGAGCAGTTCTTC. Translation gives CASSSGVGGGEQFF. The genes are TRBV7-7 and TRBJ2-1, with a tentative D call TRBD2 (7 bases). V lost 4 bases, J lost 9 bases, and 16 bases lay in between. CDR1 and CDR2 from the germline V gene are SSHAT and FNYEAQ (reference sequence). The CDR3 spans 14 residues. The whole variable domain, remainder taken from reference TRBV7-7 and TRBJ2-1, is GAGVSQSPRYKVTKRGQDVTLRCDPISSHATLYWYQQALGQGPEFLTYFNYEAQPDKSGLPSDRFSAERPEGSISTLTIQRTEQRDSAMYRCASSSGVGGGEQFFGPGTRLTVL.

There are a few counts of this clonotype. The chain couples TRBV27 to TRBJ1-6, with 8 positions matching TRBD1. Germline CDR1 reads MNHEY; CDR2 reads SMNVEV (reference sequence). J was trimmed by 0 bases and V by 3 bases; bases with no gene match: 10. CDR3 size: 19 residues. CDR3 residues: CASSFPGDRPNSYNSPLHF. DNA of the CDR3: TGTGCCAGCAGTTTCCCCGGGGACAGGCCAAACTCCTATAATTCACCCCTCCACTTT.

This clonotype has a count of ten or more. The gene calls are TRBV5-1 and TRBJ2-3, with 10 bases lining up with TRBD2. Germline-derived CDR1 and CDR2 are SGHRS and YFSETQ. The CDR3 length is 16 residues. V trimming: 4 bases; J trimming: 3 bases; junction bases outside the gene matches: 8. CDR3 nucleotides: TGCGCCAGCAGCCAGACCCTAGCGGGAGATACAGATACGCAGTATTTT. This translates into CASSQTLAGDTDTQYF.

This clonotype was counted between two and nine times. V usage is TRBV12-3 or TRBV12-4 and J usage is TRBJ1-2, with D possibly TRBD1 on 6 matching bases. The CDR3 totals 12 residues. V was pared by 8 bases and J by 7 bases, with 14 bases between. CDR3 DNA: TGTGCCAGCCGACTTGGAGGGGGTGGCTACACCTTC. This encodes CASRLGGGGYTF.

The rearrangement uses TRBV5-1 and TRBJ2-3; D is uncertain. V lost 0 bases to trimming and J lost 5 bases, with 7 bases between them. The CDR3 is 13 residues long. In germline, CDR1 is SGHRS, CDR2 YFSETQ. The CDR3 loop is CASSLDWEDTQYF. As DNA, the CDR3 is TGCGCCAGCAGCTTGGACTGGGAAGATACGCAGTATTTT.

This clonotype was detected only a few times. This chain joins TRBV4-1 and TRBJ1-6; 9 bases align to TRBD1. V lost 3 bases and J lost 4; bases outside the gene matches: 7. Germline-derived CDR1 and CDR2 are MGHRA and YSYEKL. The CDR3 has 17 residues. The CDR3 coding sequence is TGCGCCAGCAGCCAGTTGACAGGGGGATCGTATAATTCACCCCTCCACTTT. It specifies CASSQLTGGSYNSPLHF.

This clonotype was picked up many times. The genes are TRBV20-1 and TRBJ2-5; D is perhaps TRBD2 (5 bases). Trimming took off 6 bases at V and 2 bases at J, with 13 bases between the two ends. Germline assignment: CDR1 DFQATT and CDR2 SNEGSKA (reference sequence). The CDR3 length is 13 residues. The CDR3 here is CSASGLVQETQYF. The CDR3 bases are TGCAGTGCGTCCGGACTGGTACAAGAGACCCAGTACTTC.

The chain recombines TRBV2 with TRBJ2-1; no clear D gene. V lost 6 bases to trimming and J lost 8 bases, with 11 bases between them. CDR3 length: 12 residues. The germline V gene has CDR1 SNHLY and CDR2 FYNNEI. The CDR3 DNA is TGTGCCAGCAGGGCGTGGGTAGATGAGCAGTTCTTC. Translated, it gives CASRAWVDEQFF.